The 15 T cell receptor beta chains in this list originate from one sample, sequenced in a study of T cell repertoires in cytomegalovirus infection. TCRdb reanalysed the reads using MiXCR and keeps one entry per CDR3 protein. The sample holds more than 650,000 distinct CDR3 sequences, roughly 35% seen once. Sequencing was performed on PBMCs. These receptors were obtained from a human donor in good health (CMV status not recorded). Some clones in this sample may be carry-over from other donors' samples.

The chain joins TRBV6-1 to TRBJ1-2, with 7 bases identical to TRBD1. V gave up 5 bases and J gave up 4 bases; unmatched junction bases: 7. CDR1 and CDR2 from the germline V gene are MNHNS and SASEGT. CDR3 length: 14 residues. The CDR3 sequence: CASSSLDRFYGYTF. CDR3 DNA: TGTGCCAGCAGTTCCTTGGACAGGTTCTATGGCTACACCTTC.

The chain recombines TRBV29-1 with TRBJ1-1; 7 bases agree with TRBD1. CDR3 length: 16 residues. V shed 6 bases and J 0 bases; nucleotides not matched to a gene: 13. Germline assignment: CDR1 SQVTM and CDR2 ANQGSEA. The CDR3 nucleotides read TGCAGCGTGCCGGGACAGCGCCCGTCCATGAACACTGAAGCTTTCTTT. It codes for CSVPGQRPSMNTEAFF.

As regards this clonotype: This CDR3 is missing its conserved last phenylalanine or tryptophan, likely due to a read error. The rearrangement joins TRBV28 to TRBJ1-5; the D gene is possibly TRBD1 (5 bases). The CDR3 is 15 amino acids. The germline V gene encodes CDR1 MDHEN and CDR2 SYDVKM. V lost 8 bases, J lost 1 base, and 15 bases lay in between. For the CDR3, the DNA is TGTGCCAGCGTCCAAATAGGGGAAAGCAATCAGCCCCAGCATTTG. Amino acids: CASVQIGESNQPQHL.

A word on this clonotype: With a much larger clone just one base away, this may be a read error. This rearrangement joins TRBV7-2 to TRBJ1-5, with D possibly being TRBD1 (6 bases). The CDR3 covers 15 residues. Germline loops: CDR1 SGHTA, CDR2 FQGNSA. Here the CDR3 reads CASSLARGAKQLQHF. The CDR3 DNA reads as TGTGCCAGCAGCTTAGCACGGGGGGCCAAGCAGCTCCAGCATTTT.

This clonotype was counted a few times. The chain employs TRBV7-9 and TRBJ2-1, with D possibly being TRBD2 (5 bases). The CDR3 consists of 17 residues. Germline V CDR1 and CDR2: SEHNR, FQNEAQ (reference sequence). The V end was cut by 0 bases, the J end by 6 bases, with 18 bases between. The CDR3 sequence is CASSLAQTLVSGNEQFF. The CDR3 DNA is TGTGCCAGCAGCTTAGCGCAAACCCTAGTAAGCGGCAATGAGCAGTTCTTC.

V and J are TRBV12-3 or TRBV12-4 and TRBJ2-6, with D uncertain. Trimming removed 6 bases from V and 0 bases from J, with 9 bases in between. The CDR3 has 15 amino acids. The CDR3, as DNA: TGTGCCAGCAGGATATACGTCTCTGGGGCCAACGTCCTGACTTTC. Translating gives CASRIYVSGANVLTF.

Note on this clonotype: One base away lies a much larger clone, so this may be a sequencing read error. This chain links TRBV7-2 with TRBJ1-3; D uncertain. Germline CDR1 SGHTA, CDR2 FQGNSA. CDR3 length equals 15 residues. This CDR3 reads CASILISGSGNTIYF. CDR3 nucleotides: TGTGCCAGCATCTTAATTTCGGGCTCTGGAAACACCATATATTTT.

This chain links TRBV5-1 with TRBJ1-2, with TRBD1 identical over 10 bases. Per the germline V gene, CDR1 is SGHRS and CDR2 is YFSETQ. The CDR3 covers 17 residues. V dropped 4 bases and J dropped 3; count of bases not matched to a gene: 12. CDR3: CASSRKTLGQGHYGYTF. Written as DNA, the CDR3 is TGCGCCAGCAGCCGAAAGACCCTGGGACAGGGGCACTATGGCTACACCTTC. The variable domain in full, with the rest retrieved from reference TRBV5-1 and TRBJ1-2, is KAGVTQTPRYLIKTRGQQVTLSCSPISGHRSVSWYQQTPGQGLQFLFEYFSETQRNKGNFPGRFSGRQFSNSRSEMNVSTLELGDSALYLCASSRKTLGQGHYGYTFGSGTRLTVV.

This clonotype was observed at least ten times. V usage is TRBV7-8 and J usage is TRBJ1-3, with D perhaps TRBD1 (6 bases). Germline CDR1 and CDR2: SGHVS and FQNEAQ. V gave up 1 base and J gave up 2 bases, with 12 bases separating them. CDR3 length: 16 residues. CDR3 protein: CASSLDRVGAGNTIYF. CDR3 nucleotides: TGTGCCAGCAGCTTAGACAGGGTTGGGGCTGGAAACACCATATATTTT.

The chain carries TRBV6-5 and TRBJ2-1; D uncertain. The CDR3 sequence is 11 residues long. Trimming left V 2 bases short and J 7 bases short, with 3 bases between. Germline V gives CDR1 MNHEY, CDR2 SVGAGI. The DNA for the CDR3 is TGTGCCAGCAGTTACCTGAATGAGCAGTTCTTC. As protein: CASSYLNEQFF.

The CDR3 sequence is CASRYSGGYEQYF. CDR3 nucleotides: TGTGCCAGCAGATACAGCGGCGGCTACGAGCAGTACTTC. The chain couples TRBV28 to TRBJ2-7; possible D gene TRBD2, 5 bases. CDR1 MDHEN and CDR2 SYDVKM come from the germline V gene. The CDR3 is 13 residues long. V lost 6 bases and J 3 bases, leaving 12 bases between the germline ends.

V usage is TRBV5-4 and J usage is TRBJ2-2, with D tentatively TRBD2 (5 bases). The CDR3 runs 13 residues. V was clipped by 6 bases and J by 6 bases, with 12 bases between them. Germline CDR1 is SGHNT and CDR2 is YYREEE (reference sequence). Here the CDR3 reads CASTPEGSGELFF. As DNA, the CDR3 is TGTGCCAGCACCCCTGAGGGATCCGGGGAGCTGTTTTTT.

The V call is TRBV5-6, the J call TRBJ1-5, with 7 bases aligning to TRBD1. The germline V gene has CDR1 SGHDT and CDR2 YYEEEE. CDR3 length: 12 amino acids. V lost 4 bases, J lost 14 bases, and 9 bases stayed unmatched. CDR3 loop: CASSGGDSKEHF. The CDR3, as DNA: TGTGCCAGCAGCGGAGGGGACAGCAAGGAGCATTTT.

The chain has TRBV5-1 and TRBJ1-6, with D maybe TRBD1 (6 bases). The CDR3 has 14 residues. V was trimmed by 6 bases and J by 13 bases, leaving 20 bases between them. The germline V gene has CDR1 SGHRS and CDR2 YFSETQ. In DNA, the CDR3 is TGCGCCAGCAAGGGGGACGGGGTGATTCGTCCCCTCCACTTT. It is translated as CASKGDGVIRPLHF. Supplemented by reference TRBV5-1 and TRBJ1-6, the full variable domain reads KAGVTQTPRYLIKTRGQQVTLSCSPISGHRSVSWYQQTPGQGLQFLFEYFSETQRNKGNFPGRFSGRQFSNSRSEMNVSTLELGDSALYLCASKGDGVIRPLHFGNGTRLTVT.

This clonotype was detected a few times. The chain combines TRBV25-1 with TRBJ1-2, with D unclear. This CDR3 has 12 amino acids. The germline gives CDR1 MGHDK, CDR2 SYGVNS. Deletions cut 1 base from V and 6 bases from J, with 6 bases between. CDR3 bases: TGTGCCAGCAGTGAATCCCAGGATGGCTACACCTTC. This sequence encodes CASSESQDGYTF.